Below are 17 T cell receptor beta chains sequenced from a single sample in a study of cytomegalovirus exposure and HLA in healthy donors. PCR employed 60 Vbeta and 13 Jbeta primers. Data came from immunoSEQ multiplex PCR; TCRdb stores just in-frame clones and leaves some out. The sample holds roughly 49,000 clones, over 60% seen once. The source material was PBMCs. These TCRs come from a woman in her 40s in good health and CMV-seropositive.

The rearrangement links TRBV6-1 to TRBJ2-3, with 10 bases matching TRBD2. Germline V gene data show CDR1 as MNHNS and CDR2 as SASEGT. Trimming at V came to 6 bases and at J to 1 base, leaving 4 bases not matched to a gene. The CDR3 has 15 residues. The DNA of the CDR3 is TGTGCCAGCAGCCCCGGGACTAGCGGCACAGATACGCAGTATTTT. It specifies CASSPGTSGTDTQYF.

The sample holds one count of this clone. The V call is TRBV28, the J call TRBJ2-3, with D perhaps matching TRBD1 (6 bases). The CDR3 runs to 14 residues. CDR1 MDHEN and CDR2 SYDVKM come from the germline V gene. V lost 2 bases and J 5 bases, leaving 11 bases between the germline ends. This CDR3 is CASSLLQGKDTQYF. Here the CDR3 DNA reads TGTGCCAGCAGTTTACTTCAGGGGAAAGATACGCAGTATTTT. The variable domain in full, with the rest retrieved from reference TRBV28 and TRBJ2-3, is DVKVTQSSRYLVKRTGEKVFLECVQDMDHENMFWYRQDPGLGLRLIYFSYDVKMKEKGDIPEGYSVSREKKERFSLILESASTNQTSMYLCASSLLQGKDTQYFGPGTRLTVL.

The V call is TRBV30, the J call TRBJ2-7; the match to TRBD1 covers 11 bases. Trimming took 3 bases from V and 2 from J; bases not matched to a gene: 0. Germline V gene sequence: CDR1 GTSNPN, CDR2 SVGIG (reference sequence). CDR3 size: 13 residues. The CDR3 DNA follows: TGTGCCTGGAGGGGACAGGGGGCCTACGAGCAGTACTTC. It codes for CAWRGQGAYEQYF.

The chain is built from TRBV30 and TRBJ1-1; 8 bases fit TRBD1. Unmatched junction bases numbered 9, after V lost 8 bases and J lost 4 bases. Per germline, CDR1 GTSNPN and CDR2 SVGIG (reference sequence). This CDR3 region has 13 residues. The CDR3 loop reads CAVDLQGATEAFF. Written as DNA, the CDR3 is TGTGCCGTGGACCTTCAGGGGGCCACTGAAGCTTTCTTT.

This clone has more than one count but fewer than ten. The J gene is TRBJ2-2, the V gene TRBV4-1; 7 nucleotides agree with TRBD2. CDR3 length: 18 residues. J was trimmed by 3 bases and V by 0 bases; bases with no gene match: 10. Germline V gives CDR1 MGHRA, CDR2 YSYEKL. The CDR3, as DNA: TGCGCCAGCAGCCAAGAGTGGCGGGGGTACTCGGACACCGGGGAGCTGTTTTTT. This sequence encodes CASSQEWRGYSDTGELFF.

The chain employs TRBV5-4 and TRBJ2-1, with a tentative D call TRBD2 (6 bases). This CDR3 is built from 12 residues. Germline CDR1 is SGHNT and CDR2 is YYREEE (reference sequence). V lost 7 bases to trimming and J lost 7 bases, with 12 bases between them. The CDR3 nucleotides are TGTGCCAGCGCGGGGCGGATGAATGAGCAGTTCTTC. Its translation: CASAGRMNEQFF.

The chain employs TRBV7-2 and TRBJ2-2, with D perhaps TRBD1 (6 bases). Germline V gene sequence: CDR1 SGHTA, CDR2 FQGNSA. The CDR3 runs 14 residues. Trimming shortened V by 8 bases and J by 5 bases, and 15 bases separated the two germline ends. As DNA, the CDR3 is TGTGCCAGCCAGACCAGGGGTGGTACCGGGGAGCTGTTTTTT. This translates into CASQTRGGTGELFF. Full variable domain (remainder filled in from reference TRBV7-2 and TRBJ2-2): GAGVSQSPSNKVTEKGKDVELRCDPISGHTALYWYRQSLGQGLEFLIYFQGNSAPDKSGLPSDRFSAERTGGSVSTLTIQRTQQEDSAVYLCASQTRGGTGELFFGEGSRLTVL.

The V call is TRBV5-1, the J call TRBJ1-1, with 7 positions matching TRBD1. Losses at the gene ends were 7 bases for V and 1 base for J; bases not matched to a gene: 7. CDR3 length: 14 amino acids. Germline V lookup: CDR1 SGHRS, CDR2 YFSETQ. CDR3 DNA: TGCGCCAGCTCGGACAGGAGGAAGAACACTGAAGCTTTCTTT. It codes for CASSDRRKNTEAFF.

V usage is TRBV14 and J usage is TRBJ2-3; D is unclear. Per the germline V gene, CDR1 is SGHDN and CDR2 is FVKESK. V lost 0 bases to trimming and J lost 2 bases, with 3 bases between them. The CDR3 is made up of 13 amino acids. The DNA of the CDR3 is TGTGCCAGCAGCCAAGAGTACACAGATACGCAGTATTTT. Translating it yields CASSQEYTDTQYF.

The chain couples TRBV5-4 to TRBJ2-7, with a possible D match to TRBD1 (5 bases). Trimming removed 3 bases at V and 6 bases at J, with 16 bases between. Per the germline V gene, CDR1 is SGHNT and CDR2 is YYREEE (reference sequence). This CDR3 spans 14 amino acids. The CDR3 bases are TGTGCCAGCAGCTCTGATTCTGGGGCGTCCGAGCAGTACTTC. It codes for CASSSDSGASEQYF.

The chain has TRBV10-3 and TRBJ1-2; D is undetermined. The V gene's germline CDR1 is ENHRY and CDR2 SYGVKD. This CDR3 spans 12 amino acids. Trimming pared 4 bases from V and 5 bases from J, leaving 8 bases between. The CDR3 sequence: CAISAQFYGYTF. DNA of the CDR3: TGTGCCATCAGTGCACAGTTTTATGGCTACACCTTC.

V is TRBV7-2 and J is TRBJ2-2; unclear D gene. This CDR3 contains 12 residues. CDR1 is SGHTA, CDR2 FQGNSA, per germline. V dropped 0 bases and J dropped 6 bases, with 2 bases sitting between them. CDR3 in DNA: TGTGCCAGCAGCTTAGCCGCCGGGGAGCTGTTTTTT. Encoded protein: CASSLAAGELFF.

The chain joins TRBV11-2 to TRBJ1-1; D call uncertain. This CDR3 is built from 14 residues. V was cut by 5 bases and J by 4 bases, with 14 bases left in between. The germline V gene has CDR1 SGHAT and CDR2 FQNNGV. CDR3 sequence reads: CASSAEGKRTEAFF. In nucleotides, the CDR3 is TGTGCCAGCAGCGCCGAGGGAAAGCGCACTGAAGCTTTCTTT.

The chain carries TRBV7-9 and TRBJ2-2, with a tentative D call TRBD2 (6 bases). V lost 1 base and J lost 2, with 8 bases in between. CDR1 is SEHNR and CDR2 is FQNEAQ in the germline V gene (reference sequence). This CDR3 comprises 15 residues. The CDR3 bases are TGTGCCAGCAGCTTAGTCGGGGGAAACACCGGGGAGCTGTTTTTT. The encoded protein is CASSLVGGNTGELFF.

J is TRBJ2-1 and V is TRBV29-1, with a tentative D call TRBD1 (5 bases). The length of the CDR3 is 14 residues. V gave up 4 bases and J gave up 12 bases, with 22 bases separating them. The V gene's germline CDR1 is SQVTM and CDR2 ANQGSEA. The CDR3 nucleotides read TGCAGCGTTGGAACAGGCTCCCCGAGAATGATGCAGTTCTTC. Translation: CSVGTGSPRMMQFF.

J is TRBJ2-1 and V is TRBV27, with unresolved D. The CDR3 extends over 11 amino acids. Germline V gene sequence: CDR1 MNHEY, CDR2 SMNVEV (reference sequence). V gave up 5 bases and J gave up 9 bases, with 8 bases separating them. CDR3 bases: TGTGCCAGCAGTGGTGGGCTTGAGCAGTTCTTC. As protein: CASSGGLEQFF.

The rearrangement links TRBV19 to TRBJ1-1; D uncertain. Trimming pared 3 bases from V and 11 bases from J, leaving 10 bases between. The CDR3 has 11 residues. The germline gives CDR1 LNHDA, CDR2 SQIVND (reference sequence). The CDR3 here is CASSIGSRAFF. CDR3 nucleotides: TGTGCCAGTAGTATTGGGAGCAGGGCTTTCTTT. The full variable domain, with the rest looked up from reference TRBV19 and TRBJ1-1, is DGGITQSPKYLFRKEGQNVTLSCEQNLNHDAMYWYRQDPGQGLRLIYYSQIVNDFQKGDIAEGYSVSREKKESFPLTVTSAQKNPTAFYLCASSIGSRAFFGQGTRLTVV.